The 21 T cell receptor beta chains in this list originate from one sample, sequenced in a study of beta chain features in type 1 diabetes. Of the isolated RNA, all was reverse transcribed, and so the sequenced material was expressed TCRB transcripts. Method: immunoSEQ multiplex PCR; TCRdb's copy keeps in-frame clones and lacks some. The sample has 300,000 to 450,000 clones, roughly a fifth seen once. Sequencing was performed on naive CD4+ T cells from blood. The origin of the receptors is a young woman in good health.

This clone was seen only a few times. The genes are TRBV10-2 and TRBJ1-6, with a possible D match to TRBD1 (6 bases). Germline CDR1 and CDR2: WSHSY and SAAADI. V lost 8 bases and J lost 12, with 17 bases in between. The CDR3 runs 13 residues. CDR3 DNA sequence: TGCGCCAGCCTCCGGGACGGCAGGGGACCCCTCCACTTT. It translates to CASLRDGRGPLHF.

V usage is TRBV7-2 and J usage is TRBJ1-5; 10 nucleotides agree with TRBD1. Germline CDR1 reads SGHTA; CDR2 reads FQGNSA. Losses at the gene ends were 5 bases for V and 1 base for J; bases not matched to a gene: 5. The CDR3 is 16 amino acids. The CDR3 DNA sequence: TGTGCCAGCAGCCCTCGGGACAGGGGAAGCAATCAGCCCCAGCATTTT. It translates to CASSPRDRGSNQPQHF.

V is TRBV4-3 and J is TRBJ1-1; D not certain. V was cut by 0 bases and J by 7 bases, with 15 bases left in between. The CDR3 runs 15 residues. Germline V gene sequence: CDR1 LGHNA, CDR2 YSLEER. The CDR3 region is CASSQDRGQSLEAFF. In DNA form, the CDR3 reads TGCGCCAGCAGCCAAGATCGGGGTCAGTCCCTTGAAGCTTTCTTT.

This clone was seen a few times. The chain employs TRBV10-3 and TRBJ2-5; 10 nucleotides align to TRBD2. This CDR3 region has 15 residues. Germline V lookup: CDR1 ENHRY, CDR2 SYGVKD. With 7 bases clipped from V and 5 bases from J, the junction kept 10 bases outside the gene matches. The CDR3 bases are TGTGCCATCAAAGGGCTAGCGGGAGCGGGGGAGACCCAGTACTTC. This translates into CAIKGLAGAGETQYF.

In this sample, this clone turned up a few times. The J gene is TRBJ2-5, the V gene TRBV4-1; weak D call: TRBD1 (5 bases). CDR3 size: 11 residues. The V and J ends lost 5 bases and 7 bases respectively, with 8 bases between them. Germline V gene data show CDR1 as MGHRA and CDR2 as YSYEKL. In DNA, the CDR3 is TGCGCCAGCAGCAACCAGGGGACCCAGTACTTC. Translated, it gives CASSNQGTQYF.

The genes are TRBV5-4 and TRBJ2-5, with a weak D call TRBD2 (5 bases). The CDR3 loop spans 15 amino acids. V dropped 4 bases and J dropped 5 bases, with 18 bases sitting between them. The germline CDR1 and CDR2 sequences are SGHNT and YYREEE (reference sequence). CDR3 DNA: TGTGCCAGCAGCCCCTGGCCGCGAGCGGAGGAGACCCAGTACTTC. This translates into CASSPWPRAEETQYF.

The V and J genes are TRBV7-2 and TRBJ2-3, with TRBD2 matching over 10 bases. CDR1 and CDR2 (germline): SGHTA, FQGNSA. J gave up 8 bases and V 11 bases, and 10 bases lay outside the gene matches. The CDR3 runs 13 residues. CDR3 sequence: CAGGLAGVGTQYF. The CDR3 DNA sequence: TGTGCCGGGGGGCTAGCGGGGGTTGGTACGCAGTATTTT.

V gene TRBV6-5 combines with J gene TRBJ1-2; D call uncertain. Germline CDR1 and CDR2: MNHEY and SVGAGI. V was cut by 0 bases and J by 0 bases, with 2 bases left in between. This CDR3 contains 13 residues. This CDR3 reads CASSYSSNYGYTF. As DNA, the CDR3 is TGTGCCAGCAGTTACTCCTCTAACTATGGCTACACCTTC.

This clone has more than one count but fewer than ten. The chain links TRBV5-4 to TRBJ1-1; no reliable D call. This CDR3 has 13 amino acids. Per the germline V gene, CDR1 is SGHNT and CDR2 is YYREEE (reference sequence). Trimming pared 5 bases from V and 0 bases from J, leaving 8 bases between. The CDR3 spells CASSRGMNTEAFF. DNA of the CDR3: TGTGCCAGCAGTAGAGGGATGAACACTGAAGCTTTCTTT. Supplemented by reference TRBV5-4 and TRBJ1-1, the full variable domain reads ETGVTQSPTHLIKTRGQQVTLRCSSQSGHNTVSWYQQALGQGPQFIFQYYREEENGRGNFPPRFSGLQFPNYSSELNVNALELDDSALYLCASSRGMNTEAFFGQGTRLTVV.

This rearrangement joins TRBV30 to TRBJ1-4, with 10 bases that match TRBD1. The CDR3 length is 13 residues. Germline CDR1 is GTSNPN and CDR2 is SVGIG (reference sequence). V trimming: 5 bases; J trimming: 5 bases; junction bases outside the gene matches: 2. CDR3 nucleotide sequence: TGTGCCTGGCTGGGACAGGGGAATGAAAAACTGTTTTTT. Its protein product is CAWLGQGNEKLFF.

This clone came up a few times. V usage is TRBV5-1 and J usage is TRBJ2-2; 11 bases align to TRBD2. Germline V lookup: CDR1 SGHRS, CDR2 YFSETQ. This CDR3 spans 15 amino acids. Trimming took 2 bases from V and 8 from J; bases not matched to a gene: 5. CDR3 in DNA: TGCGCCAGCAGCTTCCTAGCGGGAGGCACGGGGGAGCTGTTTTTT. Protein product: CASSFLAGGTGELFF.

The rearrangement uses TRBV7-9 and TRBJ1-2; TRBD1 matches at 7 bases. Germline V gene data show CDR1 as SEHNR and CDR2 as FQNEAQ (reference sequence). The V gene end was trimmed by 2 bases and the J gene end by 5 bases; junction bases not matched to a gene: 8. The CDR3 length is 15 residues. The CDR3 DNA reads as TGTGCCAGCAGCTTACTGGGACAGAGGACATATGGCTACACCTTC. Encoded protein: CASSLLGQRTYGYTF.

The gene calls are TRBV18 and TRBJ1-1; D is ambiguous. Looked up from germline, CDR1 is KGHSH and CDR2 is LQKENI. The CDR3 runs 15 residues. The V end was cut by 1 base, the J end by 4 bases, with 13 bases between. The CDR3 region is CASSPLEVGSTEAFF. The DNA for the CDR3 is TGTGCCAGCTCACCACTGGAGGTGGGGAGCACTGAAGCTTTCTTT.

This clone was observed a handful of times. This chain connects TRBV6-6 to TRBJ1-2; possible D gene TRBD1, 5 bases. Germline CDR1 reads MNHNY; CDR2 reads SVGAGI (reference sequence). This CDR3 has 14 amino acids. The ends were cut back, 6 bases at V and 0 bases at J, with 11 bases in the middle. CDR3 DNA: TGTGCCAGCAGGCCCCGACAGTCTAACTATGGCTACACCTTC. Its translation: CASRPRQSNYGYTF.

This rearrangement joins TRBV5-1 to TRBJ2-3, with a tentative D call TRBD2 (6 bases). V lost 2 bases to trimming and J lost 2 bases, with 12 bases between them. This CDR3 is built from 15 residues. Germline V gene sequence: CDR1 SGHRS, CDR2 YFSETQ. This CDR3 is CASSFSSEPTDTQYF. CDR3 coding DNA: TGCGCCAGCAGCTTCTCTAGCGAACCCACAGATACGCAGTATTTT.

This clone was counted a few times. This CDR3 reads CASSRQGVGIPDYGYTF. CDR3 in DNA: TGTGCCAGCAGCAGACAGGGGGTGGGGATTCCCGACTATGGCTACACCTTC. The J gene is TRBJ1-2, the V gene TRBV7-2, with 9 positions matching TRBD1. Germline-derived CDR1 and CDR2 are SGHTA and FQGNSA. The ends lost 5 bases at V and 3 bases at J; junction bases unmatched: 13. This CDR3 comprises 17 residues.

The chain carries TRBV6-1 and TRBJ2-5; 7 positions match TRBD2. The V and J ends lost 3 bases and 3 bases, in that order; junction bases with no gene match: 7. The CDR3 runs 15 residues. Germline V gene lookup returns CDR1 MNHNS and CDR2 SASEGT. For the CDR3, the DNA is TGTGCCAGCAGTGACCGAGGGGAGGGTAAAGAGACCCAGTACTTC. It is translated as CASSDRGEGKETQYF.

This sequence joins TRBV9 and TRBJ2-3, with D possibly being TRBD2 (5 bases). V was trimmed by 0 bases and J by 10 bases, leaving 21 bases between them. Germline CDR1 SGDLS, CDR2 YYNGEE. CDR3 length equals 16 residues. CDR3 in amino acids: CASSVAPHSLLEAQYF. The DNA for the CDR3 is TGTGCCAGCAGCGTAGCCCCCCACTCCCTACTAGAAGCGCAGTATTTT.

This chain joins TRBV11-2 and TRBJ2-3; D remains unclear. V was pared by 5 bases and J by 2 bases, with 5 bases between. The CDR3 spans 12 residues. The germline CDR1 and CDR2 sequences are SGHAT and FQNNGV. The CDR3 bases are TGTGCCAGCAGCGACAACACAGATACGCAGTATTTT. It specifies CASSDNTDTQYF.

This clone was counted only a few times. The V and J genes are TRBV18 and TRBJ1-2; maybe TRBD1 (6 bases). CDR1 is KGHSH, CDR2 LQKENI, per germline. Deletions cut 1 base from V and 1 base from J, with 10 bases between. The CDR3 has 15 amino acids. The CDR3 region has the DNA TGTGCCAGCTCACCACGGGACACTGATAACTATGGCTACACCTTC. Translating it yields CASSPRDTDNYGYTF.

This clone was detected a few times. The V gene is TRBV7-2, the J gene TRBJ1-2; 7 bases match TRBD1. Germline CDR1 reads SGHTA; CDR2 reads FQGNSA. The V and J ends lost 1 base and 7 bases, in that order; junction bases with no gene match: 6. The CDR3 length is 14 residues. The CDR3 here is CASSLGRGDSGYTF. CDR3 in DNA: TGTGCCAGCAGCTTAGGCAGGGGGGACTCTGGCTACACCTTC. The full variable domain, completed using reference TRBV7-2 and TRBJ1-2, is GAGVSQSPSNKVTEKGKDVELRCDPISGHTALYWYRQSLGQGLEFLIYFQGNSAPDKSGLPSDRFSAERTGGSVSTLTIQRTQQEDSAVYLCASSLGRGDSGYTFGSGTRLTVV.